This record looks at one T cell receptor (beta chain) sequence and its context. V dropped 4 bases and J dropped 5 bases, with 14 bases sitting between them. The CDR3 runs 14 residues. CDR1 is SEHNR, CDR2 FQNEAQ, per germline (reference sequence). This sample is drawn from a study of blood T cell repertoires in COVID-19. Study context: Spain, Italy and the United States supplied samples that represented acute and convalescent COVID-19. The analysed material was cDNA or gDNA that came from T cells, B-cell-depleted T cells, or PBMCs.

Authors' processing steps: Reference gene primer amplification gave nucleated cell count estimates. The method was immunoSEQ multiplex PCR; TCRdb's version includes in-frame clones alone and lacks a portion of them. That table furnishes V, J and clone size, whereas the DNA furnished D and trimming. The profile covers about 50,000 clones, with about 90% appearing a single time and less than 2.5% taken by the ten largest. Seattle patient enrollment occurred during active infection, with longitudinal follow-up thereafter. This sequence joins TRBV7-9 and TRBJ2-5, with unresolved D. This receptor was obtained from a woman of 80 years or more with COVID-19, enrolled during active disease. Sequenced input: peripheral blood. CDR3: CASSSKTNSETQYF. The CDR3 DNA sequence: TGTGCCAGCAGCTCGAAGACCAACAGTGAGACCCAGTACTTC.